This is a list of T cell receptor beta chains from one sample in a study of T cells in Graves' hyperthyroidism and ophthalmopathy. TCRdb independently ran MiXCR on the multiplex PCR reads; one entry per CDR3 protein. The data show roughly 400,000 distinct CDR3 sequences, more than 12% seen once. Source material: blood. Every receptor here comes from a man aged 45-65 years with Graves' ophthalmopathy. The CDR3 runs from the conserved cysteine through the conserved F or W. D genes are given only for firm matches. Some rows have no size entry. The others give once, few or many, or a class for an expanded clone.

>-|TRBJ2-2|-|TRBV6-1
TGTGCCAGCAGTGAATCGGCAGGCCCCGGGGAGCTGTTTTTT
CASSESAGPGELFF
>TRBD2|TRBJ2-1|many|TRBV12-3/TRBV12-4
TGTGCCAGCAGTTTAGCGGTGGGGACTAGCGCGCCGAGCGAGCAGTTCTTC
CASSLAVGTSAPSEQFF
>-|TRBJ1-2|-|TRBV6-5
TGTGCCAGCAGTACTCGACTCTTACATATTAACTATGGCTACACCTTC
CASSTRLLHINYGYTF
>TRBD1|TRBJ1-2|many|TRBV5-5
TGTGCCAGCAGCTTATTTGACAGGGCCTATGAGGGCTACACCTTC
CASSLFDRAYEGYTF
>-|TRBJ2-7|-|TRBV20-1
TGCAGTGCTAGAGTAGGGGTCAGCTCCTACGAGCAGTACTTC
CSARVGVSSYEQYF
>-|TRBJ1-1|many|TRBV3-1
TGTGCCAGCACCAAGGTGCTCGGCACTGAAGCTTTCTTT
CASTKVLGTEAFF
>-|TRBJ1-3|few|TRBV30
TGTGCCTGGAGTGTACGGCCCGACAGACCCACTGGAAACACCATATATTTT
CAWSVRPDRPTGNTIYF
>-|TRBJ1-1|many|TRBV20-1
TGCAGTGCTAGACGGTCCGTTGAAGCTTTCTTT
CSARRSVEAFF
>-|TRBJ2-1|few|TRBV20-1
TGCAGTGCTAGTCTCCCCCCCCTACAGGGACCCGTTCCCTGGGGAAAAAATGAGCAGTTCTTC
CSASLPPLQGPVPWGKNEQFF
>-|TRBJ2-7|-|TRBV30
TGTGCCTGGGGACAAAAATACGAGCAGTACTTC
CAWGQKYEQYF
>-|TRBJ1-1|many|TRBV27
TGTGCCAGCAGTGGAGACGGTGAAGCTTTCTTT
CASSGDGEAFF
>TRBD1|TRBJ1-5|-|TRBV20-1
TGCAGTGCTAGGGCAGGACAGGGGGGTAGCAATCAGCCCCAGCATTTT
CSARAGQGGSNQPQHF
>TRBD2|TRBJ2-5|few|TRBV27
TGTGCCAGCAGTTTATCGTCCAGCGGGAGCCACCAAGAGACCCAGTACTTC
CASSLSSSGSHQETQYF
>TRBD2|TRBJ2-1|few|TRBV12-3/TRBV12-4
TGTGCCAGCAGTTTCGCGGGAGTTTGGAATGAGCAGTTCTTC
CASSFAGVWNEQFF
>-|TRBJ1-5|few|TRBV30
TGTGCCTGCAATACGGGTAGCAATCAGCCCCAGCATTTT
CACNTGSNQPQHF
>TRBD1|TRBJ2-7|many|TRBV2
TGTGCCAGCAGTATGGACAGGGACACCTACGAGCAGTACTTC
CASSMDRDTYEQYF
>-|TRBJ2-1|few|TRBV9
TGTGCCAGCTCCACGACAACTAGTGCTGAGCAGTTCTTC
CASSTTTSAEQFF
>-|TRBJ2-3|-|TRBV29-1
TGCAGCGAGGGAGATACGCAGTATTTT
CSEGDTQYF
>-|TRBJ2-3|many|TRBV30
TGTGCCTGGAGATACAGGTTCACAGATACGCAGTATTTT
CAWRYRFTDTQYF
>-|TRBJ2-7|few|TRBV18
TGTGCCAGCTCACCACCGCCAAACCTTGCTAATATCGACTACGAGCAGTACTTC
CASSPPPNLANIDYEQYF
>-|TRBJ1-1|-|TRBV27
TGTGCCAGCACGCCGATCGGGGTGGGGGACACTGAAGCTTTCTTT
CASTPIGVGDTEAFF
>TRBD1|TRBJ2-1|few|TRBV5-4
TGTGCCAGCAGCGACCCGGGACAGGGTCTGCACAATGAGCAGTTCTTC
CASSDPGQGLHNEQFF
>TRBD1|TRBJ2-1|many|TRBV24-1
TGTGCCACCAGTGAGCGGGCCGGGACAGGGGACAATGAGCAGTTCTTC
CATSERAGTGDNEQFF
>-|TRBJ2-1|many|TRBV20-1
TGCAGTGCTAGAGATAACTGGAACAATGAGCAGTTCTTC
CSARDNWNNEQFF
>-|TRBJ1-1|few|TRBV7-9
TGTGCCAGCAGCTTAGGTTTAGGCCTGAACACTGAAGCTTTCTTT
CASSLGLGLNTEAFF
>-|TRBJ2-1|few|TRBV30
TGTGCCTGGAGTAAGGGGGGCCTAGAAACCTACAATGAGCAGTTCTTC
CAWSKGGLETYNEQFF
>-|TRBJ2-7|-|TRBV24-1
TGTGCCACCAGTGATAGGACGGATAACTCCTACGAGCAGTACTTC
CATSDRTDNSYEQYF
>TRBD1|TRBJ2-5|-|TRBV19
TGTGCCAGTACCGCGCACAGGGGCCAGTACCAAGAGACCCAGTACTTC
CASTAHRGQYQETQYF
>-|TRBJ2-7|many|TRBV27
TGTGCCAGCAGTTTACAAGGGGTATACCTCTACGAGCAGTACTTC
CASSLQGVYLYEQYF
>-|TRBJ2-1|many|TRBV20-1
TGCAGTGCTAGAGATGGCTCAACCGACTTAGCGGTGTCCTACAATGAGCAGTTCTTC
CSARDGSTDLAVSYNEQFF
>-|TRBJ1-1|many|TRBV5-1
TGTGCCAGCAGTTTACAGGGTGGCACTGAAGCTTTCTTT
CASSLQGGTEAFF
>TRBD1|TRBJ2-2|few|TRBV4-2
TGTGCCAGCAGCCAAGGACAGGGGCTGTTTTTT
CASSQGQGLFF
>-|TRBJ1-4|many|TRBV9
TGTGCCAGCAGCGTCGGGACCTCCCAGACGAGAAAACTGTTTTTT
CASSVGTSQTRKLFF
>-|TRBJ2-7|-|TRBV9
TGTGCCAGCAGCGTAGTGGCAGAGAGCTCCTACGAGCAGTACTTC
CASSVVAESSYEQYF
>-|TRBJ2-2|few|TRBV6-2/TRBV6-3
TGTGCCAGCGATAGCCTCAACACCGGGGAGCTGTTTTTT
CASDSLNTGELFF
>TRBD2|TRBJ2-1|-|TRBV18
TGTGCCAGCTCACTGGATCCGGGGGGGTGGAGAGAGCAGTTCTTC
CASSLDPGGWREQFF
>TRBD1|TRBJ2-5|-|TRBV19
TGTGCCAGTAGTCTTACAGGGGGCACAGAGACCCAGTACTTC
CASSLTGGTETQYF
>-|TRBJ1-4|-|TRBV7-9
TGTGCCAGCAGCTTGGTTTCTGGGGGAGGCAGCGAAAAACTGTTTTTT
CASSLVSGGGSEKLFF
>-|TRBJ1-2|-|TRBV6-5
TGTGCCAGCAGTTACTCGAAGGAACGCCCATATGGCTACACCTTC
CASSYSKERPYGYTF
>TRBD2|TRBJ2-1|-|TRBV6-1
TGTGCCAGCAGCGTTCTAGCGGGAGGTTGGAATGAGCAGTTCTTC
CASSVLAGGWNEQFF
>-|TRBJ1-1|few|TRBV7-9
TGTGCCAGCAGCCCTAATGGACTAAGGAACACTGAAGCTTTCTTT
CASSPNGLRNTEAFF
>-|TRBJ2-1|-|TRBV4-2
TGTGCCAGCAGCGAGGGCCTGAGCTCCTACAATGAGCAGTTCTTC
CASSEGLSSYNEQFF
>TRBD1|TRBJ1-1|many|TRBV20-1
TGCAGTGCTAGCACAGGGGGCTGGGACACTGAAGCTTTCTTT
CSASTGGWDTEAFF
>TRBD1|TRBJ2-5|-|TRBV7-8
TGTGCCAGCAGCGGGACAGGGGGCGTGTTGGGGACCCAGTACTTC
CASSGTGGVLGTQYF
>-|TRBJ1-3|many|TRBV28
TGTGCCAGCAACAAGTTAGGGGCGGCAGGAAACACCATATATTTT
CASNKLGAAGNTIYF
>TRBD2|TRBJ2-7|-|TRBV20-1
TGCAGTGCGCCGACTAGCGGGTCCTACGAGCAGTACTTC
CSAPTSGSYEQYF